The 29 T cell receptor beta chains below come from one sample, sequenced in a study of blood T cells in healthy people across ages. Next came a second PCR, run for about 7 to 12 cycles, which used a sample-barcoded 5' primer along with a J-beta primer mix. From the 5' RACE reads, TCRdb called clonotypes with MiXCR, one entry per CDR3 protein. The table lists 1.5 million to 2 million distinct CDR3 sequences, about 39% of them singletons. The sequenced sample consisted of blood. The receptors stem from a human donor in good health.

The chain carries TRBV6-2 or TRBV6-3 and TRBJ2-1; D remains ambiguous. Trimming stripped 3 bases from V and 7 bases from J, with 16 bases between. CDR3 size: 15 residues. Per the germline V gene, CDR1 is MNHEY and CDR2 is SVGEGT. The CDR3 DNA is TGTGCCAGCAGTTATCACTTCGTCCTTTCAAATGAGCAGTTCTTC. As protein: CASSYHFVLSNEQFF.

The chain recombines TRBV4-3 with TRBJ1-1, with D possibly matching TRBD1 (6 bases). This CDR3 is 15 amino acids long. CDR1 is LGHNA, CDR2 YSLEER, per germline. The germline V and J ends were trimmed by 1 base and 4 bases, with 13 bases remaining between them. DNA of the CDR3: TGCGCCAGCAGCCAAGCTCAGGGGACAATCACTGAAGCTTTCTTT. Residues: CASSQAQGTITEAFF.

This clonotype has only one observation. The chain links TRBV15 to TRBJ2-5, with D unclear. Germline V CDR1 and CDR2: LNHNV, YYDKDF (reference sequence). V lost 0 bases and J 3 bases, leaving 5 bases between the germline ends. The CDR3 has 13 amino acids. This chain's CDR3 is CATSRDQEETQYF. The CDR3, as DNA: TGTGCCACCAGCAGAGATCAAGAAGAGACCCAGTACTTC.

The chain has TRBV7-9 and TRBJ2-1; 9 positions agree with TRBD2. J was trimmed by 8 bases and V by 5 bases; bases with no gene match: 7. The CDR3 length is 14 residues. The germline gives CDR1 SEHNR, CDR2 FQNEAQ (reference sequence). The CDR3 region is CASSPGTSTHEQFF. The CDR3 DNA is TGTGCCAGCAGCCCGGGGACTAGCACCCATGAGCAGTTCTTC.

J is TRBJ2-1 and V is TRBV24-1; 10 positions agree with TRBD1. The germline V gene has CDR1 KGHDR and CDR2 SFDVKD. V lost 5 bases, J lost 3 bases, and 9 bases stayed unmatched. The CDR3 has 17 amino acids. This CDR3 is CATSAPDRGRSYNEQFF. DNA of the CDR3: TGTGCCACCAGTGCCCCAGACAGGGGGCGAAGCTACAATGAGCAGTTCTTC.

This chain connects TRBV28 to TRBJ2-7; D unresolved. The CDR3 loop spans 14 amino acids. CDR1 MDHEN and CDR2 SYDVKM come from the germline V gene. The CDR3 sequence: CATRRSLGSYEQYF. The CDR3 nucleotides read TGTGCAACGAGACGTAGTCTGGGCTCCTACGAGCAGTACTTC.

The chain couples TRBV7-3 to TRBJ1-1; D gene ambiguous. The V and J ends lost 5 bases and 5 bases respectively, with 9 bases between them. The CDR3 contains 12 residues. Germline V gene data show CDR1 as SGHTA and CDR2 as FQGTGA. CDR3 residues: CASSVPGTEAFF. The CDR3, as DNA: TGTGCCAGCAGCGTACCGGGAACTGAAGCTTTCTTT.

This clonotype was recorded a few times. J is TRBJ2-4 and V is TRBV10-3; 7 bases agree with TRBD1. The CDR3 runs to 14 residues. V dropped 10 bases and J dropped 0; count of bases not matched to a gene: 6. Per the germline V gene, CDR1 is ENHRY and CDR2 is SYGVKD. The CDR3 spells CATGQILAKNIQYF. CDR3 nucleotides: TGTGCCACGGGACAGATACTAGCCAAAAACATTCAGTACTTC.

This clonotype was picked up a small number of times. The chain is built from TRBV12-3 or TRBV12-4 and TRBJ2-1; no reliable D call. Trimming shortened V by 1 base and J by 5 bases, and 9 bases separated the two germline ends. CDR3 length: 14 amino acids. The CDR3 nucleotides are TGTGCCAGCAGTTTAGGGCTCAGACACAATGAGCAGTTCTTC. Translating it yields CASSLGLRHNEQFF.

The J gene is TRBJ2-1, the V gene TRBV7-9; D is undetermined. The V end lost 4 bases, the J end lost 6 bases, and 7 bases lay between the germline ends. The germline V gene encodes CDR1 SEHNR and CDR2 FQNEAQ (reference sequence). The CDR3 runs 12 residues. In DNA, the CDR3 is TGTGCCAGCAGCTCGGACGGCAATGAGCAGTTCTTC. Translation gives CASSSDGNEQFF.

The rearrangement joins TRBV7-9 to TRBJ1-1, with D possibly matching TRBD1 (6 bases). The CDR3 runs 15 residues. Trimming pared 1 base from V and 1 base from J, leaving 10 bases between. From germline, CDR1 is SEHNR and CDR2 FQNEAQ (reference sequence). Written as DNA, the CDR3 is TGTGCCAGCAGCTTAGGACAGGCTAAGAACACTGAAGCTTTCTTT. Its protein is CASSLGQAKNTEAFF.

As concerns this clonotype: A much larger clone lies a single base off, so this may be a read error. The J gene is TRBJ2-5, the V gene TRBV20-1; 9 nucleotides match TRBD2. Judging by the DNA end, TRBJ2-7 fits better; the J call may be wrong. The germline V gene has CDR1 DFQATT and CDR2 SNEGSKA (reference sequence). This CDR3 has 14 residues. CDR3 sequence (DNA): TGCAGTGCTAGAGGTAGCGGGGGCACCTACGAGCAGTACTTC. Amino acids: CSARGSGGTYEQYF.

With regard to this clonotype: Since the CDR3 does not end with the conserved phenylalanine or tryptophan, this likely comes from a read error. The rearrangement links TRBV6-5 to TRBJ2-4; D is perhaps TRBD2 (5 bases). The J call is uncertain, as TRBJ2-7 better fits the DNA end. CDR3 length: 13 residues. Germline V CDR1 and CDR2: MNHEY, SVGAGI. In DNA, the CDR3 is TGTGCCAGCAGTCGGGATAGCGCCTACGAGCAGTACTGC. This sequence encodes CASSRDSAYEQYC.

This chain uses TRBV29-1 with TRBJ2-3; no firm D call. Germline V gives CDR1 SQVTM, CDR2 ANQGSEA. This CDR3 has 10 residues. V dropped 8 bases and J dropped 4 bases, with 7 bases sitting between them. The DNA of the CDR3 is TGCAGCCCGAAGTCAGATACGCAGTATTTT. Encoded protein: CSPKSDTQYF.

The chain couples TRBV14 to TRBJ1-5, with 9 bases that match TRBD1. Germline V gene lookup returns CDR1 SGHDN and CDR2 FVKESK. The CDR3 runs 17 residues. V gave up 0 bases and J gave up 7 bases; unmatched junction bases: 10. The CDR3 DNA reads as TGTGCCAGCAGCCAAGATCCTCAGACAGGGGGTGAACAGCCCCAGCATTTT. This codes for CASSQDPQTGGEQPQHF.

This clonotype was observed a handful of times. V gene TRBV29-1 combines with J gene TRBJ2-3, with 7 bases that match TRBD2. Germline-derived CDR1 and CDR2 are SQVTM and ANQGSEA. This CDR3 region has 14 residues. V lost 3 bases, J lost 2 bases, and 5 bases stayed unmatched. CDR3 coding DNA: TGCAGCGTTGACCGGGACTACTACACAGATACGCAGTATTTT. This sequence encodes CSVDRDYYTDTQYF.

The V gene is TRBV6-5, the J gene TRBJ1-2; D uncertain. Germline CDR1 is MNHEY and CDR2 is SVGAGI. The CDR3 loop spans 13 amino acids. Trimming stripped 5 bases from V and 3 bases from J, with 10 bases between. Here the CDR3 reads CASSIGRHYGYTF. CDR3 nucleotides: TGTGCCAGCAGTATAGGAAGGCACTATGGCTACACCTTC.

This clonotype was detected only once. The V call is TRBV4-2, the J call TRBJ2-1; D not certain. Germline V gives CDR1 LGHNA, CDR2 YNFKEQ. Trimming removed 1 base from V and 6 bases from J, with 7 bases in between. This CDR3 contains 13 residues. The CDR3 sequence is CASSQGVFNEQFF. CDR3 in DNA: TGTGCCAGCAGCCAAGGGGTCTTCAATGAGCAGTTCTTC.

The V gene is TRBV29-1, the J gene TRBJ1-1, with D hard to call. Germline CDR1 SQVTM, CDR2 ANQGSEA. The V and J ends lost 5 bases and 2 bases respectively, with 15 bases between them. The CDR3 loop spans 14 amino acids. CDR3 amino acids: CSVHVPGFNTEAFF. In DNA, the CDR3 is TGCAGCGTTCACGTCCCGGGTTTTAACACTGAAGCTTTCTTT. The complete variable domain, with remaining parts taken from reference TRBV29-1 and TRBJ1-1, reads SAVISQKPSRDICQRGTSLTIQCQVDSQVTMMFWYRQQPGQSLTLIATANQGSEATYESGFVIDKFPISRPNLTFSTLTVSNMSPEDSSIYLCSVHVPGFNTEAFFGQGTRLTVV.

The rearrangement uses TRBV15 and TRBJ2-4; D perhaps matches TRBD2 (6 bases). Trimming shortened V by 0 bases and J by 13 bases, and 22 bases separated the two germline ends. This CDR3 comprises 16 residues. Per the germline V gene, CDR1 is LNHNV and CDR2 is YYDKDF (reference sequence). Written as DNA, the CDR3 is TGTGCCACCAGCAGAGATTTAACTTCCCCCCCGGGGGAGCAGTACTTC. This sequence encodes CATSRDLTSPPGEQYF.

For the CDR3, the DNA is TGCGCCAGCAGCTTGCGACAGGGGGCGCCGAATGAGCAGTTCTTC. Protein product: CASSLRQGAPNEQFF. The chain joins TRBV5-1 to TRBJ2-1; 10 nucleotides align to TRBD1. Germline CDR1 reads SGHRS; CDR2 reads YFSETQ. CDR3 size: 15 residues. V shed 1 base, J shed 7 bases, and the junction held 5 bases outside the gene matches.

This clonotype was detected only a few times. The chain's CDR3 is CASRPPGLGAGYTF. CDR3 DNA sequence: TGTGCCAGCAGGCCACCGGGACTTGGAGCTGGCTACACCTTC. The chain couples TRBV6-5 to TRBJ1-2; D is perhaps TRBD1 (5 bases). In germline, CDR1 is MNHEY, CDR2 SVGAGI. The V gene lost 6 bases and the J gene lost 7 bases, with 18 bases spanning the gap. The CDR3 runs to 14 residues.

This clonotype was recorded a few times. The gene calls are TRBV4-2 and TRBJ2-1, with 9 bases identical to TRBD2. Germline V CDR1 and CDR2: LGHNA, YNFKEQ. The CDR3 has 16 amino acids. The ends lost 4 bases at V and 1 base at J; junction bases unmatched: 5. CDR3 amino acids: CASSLAGVGSYNEQFF. DNA for the CDR3: TGTGCCAGCAGCCTAGCGGGGGTAGGTTCCTACAATGAGCAGTTCTTC.

This clonotype was counted a few times. The chain joins TRBV4-3 to TRBJ2-3; possibly TRBD1 for D (5 bases). CDR1 LGHNA and CDR2 YSLEER come from the germline V gene. Trimming left V 1 base short and J 4 bases short, with 18 bases between. This CDR3 is built from 17 residues. The CDR3 protein is CASSQGGFPNSADTQYF. CDR3 nucleotide sequence: TGCGCCAGCAGCCAAGGGGGCTTCCCCAATTCGGCAGATACGCAGTATTTT.

The CDR3 DNA follows: TGTGCCAGCAGCTTAGTTTGGAGCACCGACAATGAGCAGTTCTTC. Translating it yields CASSLVWSTDNEQFF. The chain employs TRBV7-9 and TRBJ2-1; no clear D. In germline, CDR1 is SEHNR, CDR2 FQNEAQ (reference sequence). V gave up 1 base and J gave up 5 bases, with 12 bases separating them. The CDR3 consists of 15 residues. Full variable domain (remainder filled in from reference TRBV7-9 and TRBJ2-1): DTGVSQNPRHKITKRGQNVTFRCDPISEHNRLYWYRQTLGQGPEFLTYFQNEAQLEKSRLLSDRFSAERPKGSFSTLEIQRTEQGDSAMYLCASSLVWSTDNEQFFGPGTRLTVL.

This chain links TRBV5-5 with TRBJ2-1; 9 bases line up with TRBD2. The CDR3 is made up of 15 amino acids. The ends lost 2 bases at V and 7 bases at J; junction bases unmatched: 7. Germline V gene data show CDR1 as SGHKS and CDR2 as YYEKEE (reference sequence). The chain's CDR3 is CASSLSAGGLNEQFF. DNA for the CDR3: TGTGCCAGCAGCTTATCAGCGGGGGGACTAAATGAGCAGTTCTTC.

This clonotype was counted a few times. This chain links TRBV7-2 with TRBJ1-2; maybe TRBD1 (6 bases). The V end was cut by 2 bases, the J end by 0 bases, with 10 bases between. Germline V gene sequence: CDR1 SGHTA, CDR2 FQGNSA. There are 15 residues in the CDR3. CDR3 sequence reads: CASSLTTGSNYGYTF. CDR3 sequence (DNA): TGTGCCAGCAGCTTAACGACAGGCTCTAACTATGGCTACACCTTC.

The chain uses TRBV3-1 and TRBJ2-7; perhaps D is TRBD1 or TRBD2 (6 bases each). Germline V gene data show CDR1 as LGHDT and CDR2 as YNNKEL (reference sequence). CDR3 length: 15 residues. V lost 3 bases, J lost 12 bases, and 24 bases lay in between. The CDR3 coding sequence is TGTGCCAGCAGCCAGGCAATTTCGCAGGGGACTCAAGTGTACTTC. Translating gives CASSQAISQGTQVYF.

This clonotype has just one count. The chain uses TRBV5-1 and TRBJ2-1, with 9 bases aligning to TRBD2. The CDR3 runs to 15 residues. Germline CDR1 and CDR2: SGHRS and YFSETQ. V was pared by 5 bases and J by 8 bases, with 11 bases of the junction left unmatched. CDR3 in amino acids: CASSRVAGEAHEQFF. The CDR3 DNA reads TGCGCCAGCAGTCGGGTAGCGGGGGAGGCCCATGAGCAGTTCTTC.